The source of this TCR beta chain is a study of blood T cell repertoires in COVID-19. Study in general: Sites across the United States, Italy and Spain contributed samples from acute and convalescent COVID-19. From T cells, B-cell-depleted T cells, or PBMCs came the material, which was cDNA or gDNA.

The germline V gene encodes CDR1 LGHDT and CDR2 YNNKEL (reference sequence). The CDR3 has 14 amino acids. The J segment lost 1 base and the V segment lost 6 bases, leaving 2 bases of the junction unmatched. Ages ranged from about 18 to 89 years, with residence in more than 20 US areas. Original data processing: Estimation of nucleated cell counts was performed using reference gene primer amplification. Assay: immunoSEQ multiplex PCR; the TCRdb copy retains only in-frame clones and omits some. The D gene and trimming were derived from the DNA, and the V and J assignments and clone size from that table. The sample contains roughly 430,000 clones, 88% of which appear only once.

The gene calls are TRBV3-1 (or the pseudogene TRBV3-2) and TRBJ2-2; 7 nucleotides line up with TRBD1. This TCR was sampled from a middle-aged woman with acute COVID-19. The material sequenced was PBMCs or T cells enriched from blood (not recorded which). CDR3 protein: CASSQGENTGELFF. CDR3 nucleotide sequence: TGTGCCAGCAGTCAGGGGGAGAACACCGGGGAGCTGTTTTTT.